These T cell receptor beta chains were read from a single sample in a study of cytomegalovirus exposure and HLA in healthy donors. Sequencing used immunoSEQ multiplex PCR; TCRdb keeps in-frame clones, though not all of them. Of around 110,000 clones listed, about 68% were seen once; the top ten hold roughly 10%. The sequenced material came from PBMCs. These receptors all stem from a woman aged 40-49 years in good health and CMV-seropositive. Each CDR3 is given with its conserved first and last residue. Each record gives: D gene, V gene, J gene, clone size, CDR3 protein, CDR3 DNA. A D gene is named only where the DNA matches it firmly. Clone sizes are given selectively: once, few, many, or a class where the clone is expanded.

D: TRBD1; V: TRBV7-9; J: TRBJ1-3; size: few; CDR3: CASSLDRASGNTIYF; DNA: TGTGCCAGCAGTTTAGACAGGGCGTCTGGAAACACCATATATTTT
D: TRBD1; V: TRBV7-6; J: TRBJ1-4; size: few; CDR3: CASSLGYLTGGFIEKLFF; DNA: TGTGCCAGCAGCTTAGGGTACCTTACAGGGGGCTTCATTGAAAAACTGTTTTTT
D: -; V: TRBV1; J: TRBJ2-3; size: few; CDR3: CTSSQDWTSAPTDTQYF; DNA: TGCACCAGCAGCCAAGATTGGACTAGCGCTCCCACAGATACGCAGTATTTT
D: TRBD1; V: TRBV29-1; J: TRBJ2-7; size: once; CDR3: CSVVQGISYEQYF; DNA: TGCAGCGTTGTACAGGGGATTTCCTACGAGCAGTACTTC
D: -; V: TRBV6-5; J: TRBJ1-4; size: -; CDR3: CASRVDRRNEKLFF; DNA: TGTGCCAGCAGGGTTGACAGGAGGAATGAAAAACTGTTTTTT
D: -; V: TRBV30; J: TRBJ1-1; size: -; CDR3: CAWSVGPARGDTEAFF; DNA: TGTGCCTGGAGTGTAGGTCCCGCCAGGGGCGACACTGAAGCTTTCTTT
D: -; V: TRBV6-5; J: TRBJ1-4; size: -; CDR3: CASSYSTGTQEKLFF; DNA: TGTGCCAGCAGTTACTCTACAGGGACGCAGGAAAAACTGTTTTTT
D: -; V: TRBV5-5; J: TRBJ1-5; size: once; CDR3: CASSLGQGPQPQHF; DNA: TGTGCCAGCAGCTTGGGGCAGGGCCCCCAGCCCCAGCATTTT
D: -; V: TRBV9; J: TRBJ2-2; size: -; CDR3: CASSVSDNTGELFF; DNA: TGTGCCAGCAGCGTATCAGATAACACCGGGGAGCTGTTTTTT
D: -; V: TRBV19; J: TRBJ2-1; size: few; CDR3: CASTPMLTPGNEQFF; DNA: TGTGCCAGTACCCCAATGTTGACTCCTGGCAATGAGCAGTTCTTC
D: -; V: TRBV7-8; J: TRBJ1-1; size: once; CDR3: CASSLAGKMNTEAFF; DNA: TGTGCCAGCAGCTTAGCTGGCAAAATGAACACTGAAGCTTTCTTT
D: -; V: TRBV27; J: TRBJ1-6; size: once; CDR3: CASSFPGNSPLHF; DNA: TGTGCCAGCAGTTTTCCAGGGAATTCACCCCTCCACTTT
D: TRBD2; V: TRBV5-5; J: TRBJ2-2; size: -; CDR3: CASRSRGGPGTGELFF; DNA: TGTGCCAGCAGGTCAAGGGGAGGGCCGGGCACCGGGGAGCTGTTTTTT